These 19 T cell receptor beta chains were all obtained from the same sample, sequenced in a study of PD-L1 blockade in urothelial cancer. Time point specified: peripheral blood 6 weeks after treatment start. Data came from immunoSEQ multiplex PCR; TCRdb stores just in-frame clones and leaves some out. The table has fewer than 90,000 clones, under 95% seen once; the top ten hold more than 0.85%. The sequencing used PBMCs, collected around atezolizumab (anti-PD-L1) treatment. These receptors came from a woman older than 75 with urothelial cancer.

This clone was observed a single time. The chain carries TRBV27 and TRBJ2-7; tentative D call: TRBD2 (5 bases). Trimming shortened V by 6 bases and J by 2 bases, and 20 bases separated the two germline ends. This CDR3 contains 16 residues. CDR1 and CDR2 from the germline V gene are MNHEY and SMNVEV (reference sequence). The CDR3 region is CASRTGGRATTYEQYF. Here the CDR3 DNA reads TGTGCCAGCAGAACTGGCGGACGCGCGACTACCTACGAGCAGTACTTC.

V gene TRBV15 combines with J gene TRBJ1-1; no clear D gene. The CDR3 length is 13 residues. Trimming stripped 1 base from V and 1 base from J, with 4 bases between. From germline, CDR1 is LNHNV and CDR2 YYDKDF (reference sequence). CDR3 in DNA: TGTGCCACCAGCAGAGCCCAGAACACTGAAGCTTTCTTT. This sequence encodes CATSRAQNTEAFF.

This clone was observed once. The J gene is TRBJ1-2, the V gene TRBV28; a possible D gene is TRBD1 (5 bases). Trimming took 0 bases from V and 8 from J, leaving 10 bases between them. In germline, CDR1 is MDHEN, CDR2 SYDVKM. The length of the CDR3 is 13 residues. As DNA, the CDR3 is TGTGCCAGCAGTTTATGGTCAGGGATCGGCTACACCTTC. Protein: CASSLWSGIGYTF.

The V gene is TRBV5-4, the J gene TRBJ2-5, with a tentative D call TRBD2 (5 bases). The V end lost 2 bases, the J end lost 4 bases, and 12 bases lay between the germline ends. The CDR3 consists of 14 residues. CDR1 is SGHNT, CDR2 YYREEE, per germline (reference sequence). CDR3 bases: TGTGCCAGCAGCTTTACGGGGAAAGGAGAGACCCAGTACTTC. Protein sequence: CASSFTGKGETQYF. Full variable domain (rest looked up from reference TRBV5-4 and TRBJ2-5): ETGVTQSPTHLIKTRGQQVTLRCSSQSGHNTVSWYQQALGQGPQFIFQYYREEENGRGNFPPRFSGLQFPNYSSELNVNALELDDSALYLCASSFTGKGETQYFGPGTRLLVL.

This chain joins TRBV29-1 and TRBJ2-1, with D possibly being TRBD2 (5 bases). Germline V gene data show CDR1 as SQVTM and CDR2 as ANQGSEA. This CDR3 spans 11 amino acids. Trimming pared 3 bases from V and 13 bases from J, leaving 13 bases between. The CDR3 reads CSVDLDYYQFF. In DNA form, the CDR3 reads TGCAGCGTTGACCTTGACTACTACCAGTTCTTC.

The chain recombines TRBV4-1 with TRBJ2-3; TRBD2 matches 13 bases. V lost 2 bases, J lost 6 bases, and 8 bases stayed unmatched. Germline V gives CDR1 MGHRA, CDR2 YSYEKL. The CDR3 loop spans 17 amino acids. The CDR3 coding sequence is TGCGCCAGCAGCCAACCCACTAGCGGGAGGGCCGTTGATACGCAGTATTTT. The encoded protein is CASSQPTSGRAVDTQYF.

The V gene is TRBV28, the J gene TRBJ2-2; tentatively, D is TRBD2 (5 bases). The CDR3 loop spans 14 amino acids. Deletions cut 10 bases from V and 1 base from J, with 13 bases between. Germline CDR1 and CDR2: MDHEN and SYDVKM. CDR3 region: CATPSRENTGELFF. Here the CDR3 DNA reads TGTGCCACTCCCTCCCGGGAGAACACCGGGGAGCTGTTTTTT.

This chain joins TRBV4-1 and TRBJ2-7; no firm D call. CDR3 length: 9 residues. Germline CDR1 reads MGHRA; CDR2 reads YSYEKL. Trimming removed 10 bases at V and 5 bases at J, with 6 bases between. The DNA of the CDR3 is TGCGCCACCCGGGACGAGCAGTACTTC. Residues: CATRDEQYF.

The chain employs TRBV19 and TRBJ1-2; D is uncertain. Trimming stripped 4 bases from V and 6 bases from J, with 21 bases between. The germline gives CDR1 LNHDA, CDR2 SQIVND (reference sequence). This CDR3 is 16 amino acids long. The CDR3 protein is CASSRGLRASPDGYTF. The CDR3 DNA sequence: TGTGCCAGTAGTAGAGGCTTGAGGGCGAGTCCTGATGGCTACACCTTC.

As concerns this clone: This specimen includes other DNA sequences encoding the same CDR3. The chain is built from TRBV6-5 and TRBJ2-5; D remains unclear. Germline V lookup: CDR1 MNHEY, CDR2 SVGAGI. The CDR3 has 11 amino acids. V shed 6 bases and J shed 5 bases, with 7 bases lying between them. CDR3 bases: TGTGCCAGCAGGAGAGAGGAGACCCAGTACTTC. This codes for CASRREETQYF.

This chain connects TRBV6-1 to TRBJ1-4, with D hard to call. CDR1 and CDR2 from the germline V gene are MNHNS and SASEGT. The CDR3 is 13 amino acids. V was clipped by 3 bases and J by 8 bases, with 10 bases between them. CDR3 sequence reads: CASSDVNGEKLFF. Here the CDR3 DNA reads TGTGCCAGCAGTGATGTCAACGGGGAAAAACTGTTTTTT.

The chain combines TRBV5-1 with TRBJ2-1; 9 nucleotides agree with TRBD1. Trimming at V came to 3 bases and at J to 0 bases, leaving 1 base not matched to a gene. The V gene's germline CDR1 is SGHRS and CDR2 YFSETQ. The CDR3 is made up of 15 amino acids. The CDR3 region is CASSSGQGSYNEQFF. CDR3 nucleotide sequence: TGCGCCAGCAGCTCGGGACAGGGCTCCTACAATGAGCAGTTCTTC. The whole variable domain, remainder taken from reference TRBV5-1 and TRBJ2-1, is KAGVTQTPRYLIKTRGQQVTLSCSPISGHRSVSWYQQTPGQGLQFLFEYFSETQRNKGNFPGRFSGRQFSNSRSEMNVSTLELGDSALYLCASSSGQGSYNEQFFGPGTRLTVL.

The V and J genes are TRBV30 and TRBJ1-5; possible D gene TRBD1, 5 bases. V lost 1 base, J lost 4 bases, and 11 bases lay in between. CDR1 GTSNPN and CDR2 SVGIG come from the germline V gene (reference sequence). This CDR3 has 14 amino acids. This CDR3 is CAWSAGGGNQPQHF. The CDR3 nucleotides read TGTGCCTGGAGTGCCGGGGGGGGGAATCAGCCCCAGCATTTT.

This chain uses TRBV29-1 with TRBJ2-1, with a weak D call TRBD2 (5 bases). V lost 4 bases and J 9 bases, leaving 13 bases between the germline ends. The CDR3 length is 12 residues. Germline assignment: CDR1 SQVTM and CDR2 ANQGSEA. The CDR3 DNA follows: TGCAGCGTTGCTCTAGCCGGATTTGAGCAGTTCTTC. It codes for CSVALAGFEQFF.

CDR3 nucleotides: TGTGCCAGCACCCCGACCGGGACTAGCGGATACAATGAGCAGTTCTTC. Protein product: CASTPTGTSGYNEQFF. The chain links TRBV25-1 to TRBJ2-1, with 11 bases matching TRBD2. Unmatched junction bases numbered 9, after V lost 7 bases and J lost 4 bases. This CDR3 has 16 amino acids. CDR1 is MGHDK, CDR2 SYGVNS, per germline.

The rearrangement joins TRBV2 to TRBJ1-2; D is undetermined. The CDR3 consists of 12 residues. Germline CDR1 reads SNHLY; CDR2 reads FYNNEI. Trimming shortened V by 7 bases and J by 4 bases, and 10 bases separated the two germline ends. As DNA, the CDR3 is TGTGCCAGCACTCAAGGGAGCTATGGCTACACCTTC. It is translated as CASTQGSYGYTF. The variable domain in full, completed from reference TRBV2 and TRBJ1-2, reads EPEVTQTPSHQVTQMGQEVILRCVPISNHLYFYWYRQILGQKVEFLVSFYNNEISEKSEIFDDQFSVERPDGSNFTLKIRSTKLEDSAMYFCASTQGSYGYTFGSGTRLTVV.

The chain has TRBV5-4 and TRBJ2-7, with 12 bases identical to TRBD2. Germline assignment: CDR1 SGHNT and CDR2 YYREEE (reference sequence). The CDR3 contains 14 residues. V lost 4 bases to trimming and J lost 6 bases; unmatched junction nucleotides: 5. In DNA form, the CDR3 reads TGTGCCAGCAGCCTAGCGGGAGGGTCCGGCGAGCAGTACTTC. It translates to CASSLAGGSGEQYF.

The chain's CDR3 is CASSSRTGSYEQYF. The DNA for the CDR3 is TGTGCCAGCAGCTCAAGGACAGGGAGCTACGAGCAGTACTTC. The rearrangement uses TRBV5-4 and TRBJ2-7; TRBD1 matches at 8 bases. CDR3 size: 14 residues. Germline V gene data show CDR1 as SGHNT and CDR2 as YYREEE (reference sequence). V was pared by 3 bases and J by 3 bases, with 5 bases of the junction left unmatched.

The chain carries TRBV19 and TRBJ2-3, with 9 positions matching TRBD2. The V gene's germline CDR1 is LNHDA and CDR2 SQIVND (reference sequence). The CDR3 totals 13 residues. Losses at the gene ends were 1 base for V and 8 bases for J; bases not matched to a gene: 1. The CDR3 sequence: CASSIALAGTQYF. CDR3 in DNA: TGTGCCAGTAGTATAGCACTAGCGGGTACGCAGTATTTT.